This is a list of T cell receptor beta chains from one sample in a study of regulatory T cells in long-lasting Graves disease. From the multiplex PCR reads, TCRdb called clonotypes with MiXCR, one entry per CDR3 protein. This table holds 430,000 or so distinct CDR3 sequences, under 25% found once. Sample: peripheral blood mononuclear cells (PBMCs), taken when the disease was refractory, from a patient treated with antithyroid drugs. The receptor set was obtained from a female donor with Graves disease. Both conserved end residues are part of each CDR3. The D gene is left open where the match is weak. A row's size may be missing; if present it is once, few, many or a size class.

NA,TRBV27,many,TRBJ2-7,CASSLKRAGPYEQYF,TGTGCCAGCAGTTTGAAGAGGGCCGGTCCCTACGAGCAGTACTTC
TRBD1,TRBV28,NA,TRBJ2-2,CASGQGYTGELFF,TGTGCCAGCGGACAGGGGTACACCGGGGAGCTGTTTTTT
NA,TRBV24-1,few,TRBJ2-2,CATSDAYGSKAGTGELFF,TGTGCCACCAGTGATGCTTACGGAAGTAAGGCCGGGACCGGGGAGCTGTTTTTT
TRBD2,TRBV11-2,many,TRBJ2-7,CASSLGLAGSSYEQYF,TGTGCCAGCAGCTTAGGTCTAGCGGGATCCTCCTACGAGCAGTACTTC
TRBD1,TRBV5-6,few,TRBJ1-6,CASTTERDRYLNSPLHF,TGTGCCAGCACCACGGAAAGGGACAGATACCTGAATTCACCCCTCCACTTT
TRBD1,TRBV6-5,few,TRBJ2-6,CASSYWDPGQGTSGANVLTF,TGTGCCAGCAGTTACTGGGACCCGGGACAGGGGACCTCTGGGGCCAACGTCCTGACTTTC
NA,TRBV6-1,few,TRBJ2-7,CASSPAGPEQYF,TGTGCCAGCAGCCCCGCCGGTCCCGAGCAGTACTTC
NA,TRBV5-4,few,TRBJ2-5,CASSLGGTGRAQYF,TGTGCCAGCAGCTTGGGGGGGACGGGTAGGGCCCAGTACTTC
TRBD1,TRBV25-1,many,TRBJ2-5,CASSGTGGFGETQYF,TGTGCCAGCAGTGGGACAGGGGGATTCGGAGAGACCCAGTACTTC
NA,TRBV19,many,TRBJ2-2,CASSIGQYTGELFF,TGTGCCAGTAGTATTGGACAGTACACCGGGGAGCTGTTTTTT
NA,TRBV5-1,NA,TRBJ2-1,CASSVRGESNNEQFF,TGCGCCAGCAGTGTCAGGGGCGAGTCCAACAATGAGCAGTTCTTC
NA,TRBV10-2,once,TRBJ2-3,CASGSTDTQYF,TGCGCCAGCGGGAGCACAGATACGCAGTATTTT
NA,TRBV12-3/TRBV12-4,NA,TRBJ1-3,CASSLMGPDSGNTIYF,TGTGCCAGCAGTCTGATGGGTCCGGACTCTGGAAACACCATATATTTT
NA,TRBV28,many,TRBJ2-4,CASSLTGLPVNAKNIQYF,TGTGCCAGCAGTTTAACAGGGTTGCCTGTGAATGCCAAAAACATTCAGTACTTC
NA,TRBV6-9,many,TRBJ2-7,CASSYSSWEFNEQYF,TGTGCCAGCAGTTACAGTTCGTGGGAGTTCAACGAGCAGTACTTC
NA,TRBV2,many,TRBJ1-2,CASSEEGTTYGYTF,TGTGCCAGCAGTGAAGAGGGGACAACCTATGGCTACACCTTC
NA,TRBV29-1,few,TRBJ1-3,CSVEIGTGNTIYF,TGCAGCGTTGAAATTGGCACTGGAAACACCATATATTTT
NA,TRBV2,many,TRBJ2-5,CASRGRASREETQYF,TGTGCCAGCAGGGGCAGGGCCAGTCGAGAAGAGACCCAGTACTTC
TRBD1,TRBV9,few,TRBJ2-5,CASSVGGGRTQYF,TGTGCCAGCAGCGTAGGAGGGGGCAGGACCCAGTACTTC
NA,TRBV5-1,few,TRBJ2-5,CASSWREQGVETQYF,TGCGCCAGCAGTTGGAGAGAGCAGGGCGTCGAGACCCAGTACTTC
TRBD1,TRBV6-5,NA,TRBJ2-6,CASSYMGTGTGANVLTF,TGTGCCAGCAGTTACATGGGGACAGGTACTGGGGCCAACGTCCTGACTTTC
TRBD2,TRBV29-1,few,TRBJ2-1,CSVEETGTSEHNEQFF,TGCAGCGTTGAAGAGACAGGGACTAGCGAGCACAATGAGCAGTTCTTC
NA,TRBV28,many,TRBJ1-5,CASSKDSGVNQPQHF,TGTGCCAGCAGTAAAGATTCAGGAGTTAATCAGCCCCAGCATTTT
NA,TRBV4-1,NA,TRBJ2-1,CASSQVDTDYNEQFF,TGCGCCAGCAGCCAGGTGGACACCGACTACAATGAGCAGTTCTTC
NA,TRBV7-9,many,TRBJ2-1,CASSLRGTEYSYNEQFF,TGTGCCAGCAGCTTAAGGGGGACGGAGTACTCCTACAATGAGCAGTTCTTC
NA,TRBV3-1,NA,TRBJ1-1,CASSQAGSRSSEAFF,TGTGCCAGCAGCCAAGCTGGGTCGAGGTCATCCGAAGCTTTCTTT
NA,TRBV3-1,many,TRBJ1-5,CASSGGQRNQPQHF,TGTGCCAGCAGCGGGGGTCAGCGCAATCAGCCCCAGCATTTT
NA,TRBV14,NA,TRBJ2-7,CASSQDERPPYYEQYF,TGTGCCAGCAGCCAAGATGAGAGGCCTCCATATTACGAGCAGTACTTC
TRBD2,TRBV27,many,TRBJ2-7,CASRAGVRGEQYF,TGTGCCAGCCGAGCGGGAGTCCGGGGCGAGCAGTACTTC
NA,TRBV10-3,few,TRBJ2-2,CAIQATGELFF,TGTGCCATCCAAGCCACCGGGGAGCTGTTTTTT
NA,TRBV27,NA,TRBJ1-3,CASSLLGGSGNTIYF,TGTGCCAGCAGTTTATTGGGAGGCTCTGGAAACACCATATATTTT
TRBD2,TRBV30,few,TRBJ2-7,CAWSVSTLRGTGEQYF,TGTGCCTGGAGTGTCTCCACACTGCGGGGGACGGGTGAGCAGTACTTC
NA,TRBV19,few,TRBJ2-7,CASSVGDPTYEQYF,TGTGCCAGTAGTGTCGGAGACCCTACCTACGAGCAGTACTTC
NA,TRBV4-1,few,TRBJ2-7,CASSPKWETALTYEQYF,TGCGCCAGCAGCCCCAAGTGGGAGACAGCTCTCACCTACGAGCAGTACTTC
NA,TRBV19,few,TRBJ2-7,CASRDSSAGYEQYF,TGTGCCAGTAGAGACTCCTCAGCGGGCTACGAGCAGTACTTC
NA,TRBV27,many,TRBJ1-4,CASSYLVNNEKLFF,TGTGCCAGCAGTTATTTGGTAAATAATGAAAAACTGTTTTTT
NA,TRBV5-6,few,TRBJ1-5,CASSLAGNHQPQHF,TGTGCCAGCAGCTTGGCCGGGAATCATCAGCCCCAGCATTTT
NA,TRBV11-2,NA,TRBJ2-3,CASSLEGRSQYF,TGTGCCAGCAGCTTAGAGGGGCGCTCGCAGTATTTT
NA,TRBV29-1,many,TRBJ2-5,CSVQDPYQETQYF,TGCAGCGTGCAGGACCCGTACCAAGAGACCCAGTACTTC
NA,TRBV30,few,TRBJ2-4,CAWQEKNIQYF,TGTGCCTGGCAGGAGAAAAACATTCAGTACTTC
NA,TRBV27,many,TRBJ2-2,CASSFLARSKNTGELFF,TGTGCCAGCAGTTTCCTAGCGAGAAGTAAGAACACCGGGGAGCTGTTTTTT
NA,TRBV7-8,many,TRBJ2-7,CASSLVFYEQYF,TGTGCCAGCAGCTTAGTTTTTTACGAGCAGTACTTC
NA,TRBV28,many,TRBJ1-2,CASSLWVGFNYGYTF,TGTGCCAGCAGTTTATGGGTGGGATTCAACTATGGCTACACCTTC
NA,TRBV6-1,many,TRBJ2-7,CASSDHSGPSYEQYF,TGTGCCAGCAGCGATCATAGCGGCCCCTCCTACGAGCAGTACTTC
NA,TRBV6-1,many,TRBJ1-2,CASSEGLPNYGYTF,TGTGCCAGCAGTGAAGGGCTCCCTAACTATGGCTACACCTTC
NA,TRBV6-2/TRBV6-3,many,TRBJ2-5,CASNRETGQETQYF,TGTGCCAGCAACAGGGAGACGGGGCAAGAGACCCAGTACTTC
TRBD1,TRBV7-9,few,TRBJ1-2,CASSDTRYGTAYGYTF,TGTGCCAGCAGCGACACGCGATACGGGACAGCCTATGGCTACACCTTC
NA,TRBV12-3/TRBV12-4,many,TRBJ1-5,CASSYGDTSNQPQHF,TGTGCCAGCAGTTACGGGGACACTAGCAATCAGCCCCAGCATTTT
NA,TRBV6-1,few,TRBJ2-2,CASRAAENTGELFF,TGTGCCAGCAGGGCGGCAGAGAACACCGGGGAGCTGTTTTTT
NA,TRBV27,many,TRBJ1-1,CASSPQPNTEAFF,TGTGCCAGCAGTCCACAACCGAACACTGAAGCTTTCTTT